This T cell receptor beta chain was sequenced for a study of cytomegalovirus exposure and HLA in healthy donors. Study-level findings and limits: Fewer than 200 TCR beta chains were listed as cytomegalovirus-associated.

A remark on this clone: The target antigen is unknown.

With 60 Vbeta and 13 Jbeta primers, the PCR was carried out. TCRdb keeps only in-frame clones here, not all; method: immunoSEQ multiplex PCR. The data show around 200,000 clones, under 85% seen once. The sample was PBMCs. This TCR came from a man aged 50 or older in good health and CMV-seronegative.

The CDR3 DNA reads as TGTGCCAGCAGCGTAGGTTCTAGCGGGCCGAGCACAGATACGCAGTATTTT. Protein: CASSVGSSGPSTDTQYF. The genes are TRBV9 and TRBJ2-3; the match to TRBD2 covers 8 bases. The J segment lost 0 bases and the V segment lost 0 bases, leaving 6 bases of the junction unmatched. The germline gives CDR1 SGDLS, CDR2 YYNGEE. The CDR3 has 17 residues.